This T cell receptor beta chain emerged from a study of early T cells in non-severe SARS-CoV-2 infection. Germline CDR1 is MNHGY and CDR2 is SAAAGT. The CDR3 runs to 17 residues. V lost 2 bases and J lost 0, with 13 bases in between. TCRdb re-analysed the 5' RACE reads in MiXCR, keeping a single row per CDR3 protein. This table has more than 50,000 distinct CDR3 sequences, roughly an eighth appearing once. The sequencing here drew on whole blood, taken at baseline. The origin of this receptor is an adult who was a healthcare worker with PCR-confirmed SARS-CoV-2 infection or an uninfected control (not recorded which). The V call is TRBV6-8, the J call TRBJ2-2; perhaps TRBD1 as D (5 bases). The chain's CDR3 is CASSYPLSGTNTGELFF. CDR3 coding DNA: TGTGCCAGCAGTTACCCACTCTCAGGGACGAACACCGGGGAGCTGTTTTTT.